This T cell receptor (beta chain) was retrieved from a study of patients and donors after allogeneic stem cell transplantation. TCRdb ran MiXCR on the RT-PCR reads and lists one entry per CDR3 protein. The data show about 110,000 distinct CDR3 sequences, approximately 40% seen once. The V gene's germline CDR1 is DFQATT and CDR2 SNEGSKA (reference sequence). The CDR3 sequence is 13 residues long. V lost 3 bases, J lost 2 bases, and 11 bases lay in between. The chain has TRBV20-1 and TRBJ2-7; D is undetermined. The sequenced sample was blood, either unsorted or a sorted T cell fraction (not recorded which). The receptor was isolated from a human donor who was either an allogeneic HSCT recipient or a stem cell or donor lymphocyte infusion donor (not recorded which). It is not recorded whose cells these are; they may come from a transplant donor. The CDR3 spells CSARGRITYEQYF. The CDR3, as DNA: TGCAGTGCTAGGGGCCGGATCACCTACGAGCAGTACTTC.